Below, one T cell receptor (beta chain) is given with its context. The sample is drawn from a study of blood T cell repertoires in COVID-19. Study in general: Donors in the United States, Italy and Spain gave samples during acute or convalescent COVID-19. T cells, B-cell-depleted T cells, or PBMCs supplied cDNA or gDNA.

As originally analysed: Counts of nucleated cells, estimated from reference gene primer amplification, were obtained. The table came from immunoSEQ multiplex PCR; TCRdb's copy has only in-frame clones and leaves some out. That table is the source of V, J and clone size, and D and trimming were worked out from the DNA. Found here are 30,000 to 40,000 clones, 75% to 90% of them singletons; the top ten hold over 13%. The sample comprised peripheral blood. The source of this sequence is a woman aged 70-85 years with acute or convalescent COVID-19.

The CDR3 nucleotides are TGTGCCAGCAGTTACGCGGGAGGGCTCACCGGGGAGCTGTTTTTT. It specifies CASSYAGGLTGELFF. The chain uses TRBV6-5 and TRBJ2-2, with 9 bases that match TRBD2. V shed 2 bases and J 4 bases; nucleotides not matched to a gene: 2. CDR3 length equals 15 residues. In germline, CDR1 is MNHEY, CDR2 SVGAGI.